These 2 T cell receptor beta chains were sequenced from one sample in a study of T cells in localized non-small cell lung cancer. Here immunoSEQ multiplex PCR was the method, and the copy in TCRdb shows in-frame clones only, minus some. The table includes approximately 25,000 clones, roughly 88% detected once. The source material was peripheral blood, sampled before any cancer treatment. These receptors all come from a woman between 40 and 69 years old with stage I lung adenocarcinoma.

This rearrangement joins TRBV6-4 to TRBJ2-5; 9 bases fit TRBD2. The J call may be mistaken, given a closer DNA end match to TRBJ2-7. Germline V lookup: CDR1 MRHNA, CDR2 SNTAGT. The CDR3 spans 14 residues. The CDR3 is CASRVAGDCHEQYF. In DNA, the CDR3 is TGTGCCAGCAGAGTAGCGGGAGACTGCCACGAGCAGTACTTC.

V and J are TRBV11-2 and TRBJ2-1; unclear D gene. The CDR3 is 15 residues long. V gave up 3 bases and J gave up 0 bases, with 9 bases separating them. In germline, CDR1 is SGHAT, CDR2 FQNNGV. The chain's CDR3 is CASSLGTSSYNEQFF. The CDR3 nucleotides read TGTGCCAGCAGCTTGGGTACGAGCTCCTACAATGAGCAGTTCTTC.